This T cell receptor beta chain comes out of a study of post-analysis software for immune sequencing data. Turning to the study itself: Relapsing-remitting, secondary progressive and progressive-relapsing multiple sclerosis were all included among the disease courses. Whole-study results and caveats: Controls had lower frequencies than patients of about 5 TRBV segments, which included TRBV5-6, TRBV5-1 and TRBV20-1. Analysis by F measure revealed that same-batch samples clustered strongly together.

Remarks on this clonotype: As yet, its antigen is unknown.

This CDR3 is 15 amino acids long. Trimming cost V 4 bases and J 4 bases; bases outside gene matches: 7. Germline loops: CDR1 SGHNT, CDR2 YYREEE (reference sequence). TCR beta libraries were prepared from cDNA with unique molecular identifiers. TCRdb independently ran MiXCR on the PCR reads; one entry per CDR3 protein. The sample records roughly 540,000 distinct CDR3 sequences, around 31% being singletons. The chain recombines TRBV5-4 with TRBJ2-2; 7 bases are a match to TRBD1. This TCR was sampled from a girl aged 2 to 17 with multiple sclerosis. Specimen: blood. The CDR3 spells CASSPRQGSTGELFF. DNA for the CDR3: TGTGCCAGCAGCCCCCGACAGGGAAGCACCGGGGAGCTGTTTTTT.